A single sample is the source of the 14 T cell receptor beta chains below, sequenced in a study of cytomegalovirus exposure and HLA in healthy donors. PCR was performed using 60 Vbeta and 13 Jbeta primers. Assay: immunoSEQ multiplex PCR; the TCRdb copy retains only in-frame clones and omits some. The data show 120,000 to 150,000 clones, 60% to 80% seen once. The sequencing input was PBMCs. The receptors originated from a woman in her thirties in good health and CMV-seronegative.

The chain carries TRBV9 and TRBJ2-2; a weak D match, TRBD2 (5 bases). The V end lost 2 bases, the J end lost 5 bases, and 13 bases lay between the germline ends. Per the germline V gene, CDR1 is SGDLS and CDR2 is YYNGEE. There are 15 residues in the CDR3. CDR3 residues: CASSVGLPGTGELFF. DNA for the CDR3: TGTGCCAGCAGCGTCGGTCTTCCGGGGACCGGGGAGCTGTTTTTT.

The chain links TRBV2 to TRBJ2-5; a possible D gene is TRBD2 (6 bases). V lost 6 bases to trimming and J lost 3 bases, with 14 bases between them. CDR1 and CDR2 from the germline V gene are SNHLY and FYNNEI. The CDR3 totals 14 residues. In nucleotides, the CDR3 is TGTGCCAGCAGGCGGGGACTGACTGAAGAGACCCAGTACTTC. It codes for CASRRGLTEETQYF.

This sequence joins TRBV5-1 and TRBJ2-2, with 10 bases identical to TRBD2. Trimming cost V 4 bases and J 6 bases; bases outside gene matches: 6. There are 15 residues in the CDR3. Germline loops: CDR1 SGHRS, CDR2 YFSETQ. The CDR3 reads CASSGSGRAPGELFF. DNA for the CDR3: TGCGCCAGCAGCGGGAGCGGGAGGGCCCCCGGGGAGCTGTTTTTT.

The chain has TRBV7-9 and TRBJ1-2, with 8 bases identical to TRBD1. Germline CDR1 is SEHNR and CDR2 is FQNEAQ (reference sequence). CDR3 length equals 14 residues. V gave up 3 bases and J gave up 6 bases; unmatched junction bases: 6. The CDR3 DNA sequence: TGTGCCAGCAGCTTGAGTTGGGGACAGGATGGCTACACCTTC. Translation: CASSLSWGQDGYTF.

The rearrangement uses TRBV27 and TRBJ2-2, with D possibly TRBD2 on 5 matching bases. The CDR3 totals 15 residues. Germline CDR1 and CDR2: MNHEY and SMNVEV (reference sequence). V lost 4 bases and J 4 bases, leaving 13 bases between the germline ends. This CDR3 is CASSSGVAGTGELFF. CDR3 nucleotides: TGTGCCAGCAGTTCTGGGGTGGCGGGCACCGGGGAGCTGTTTTTT.

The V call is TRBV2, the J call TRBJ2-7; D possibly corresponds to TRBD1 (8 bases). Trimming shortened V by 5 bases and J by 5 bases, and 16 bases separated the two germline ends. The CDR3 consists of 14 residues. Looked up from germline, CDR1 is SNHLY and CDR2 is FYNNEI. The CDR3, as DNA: TGTGCCAGCAGTAAGCGGGACAGGTCGGACGAGCAGTACTTC. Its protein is CASSKRDRSDEQYF.

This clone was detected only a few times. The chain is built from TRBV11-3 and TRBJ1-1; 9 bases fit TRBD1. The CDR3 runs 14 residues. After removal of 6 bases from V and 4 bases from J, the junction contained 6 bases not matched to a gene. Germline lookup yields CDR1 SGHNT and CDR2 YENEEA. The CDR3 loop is CASRPRTGATEAFF. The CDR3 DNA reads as TGTGCCAGCAGACCGCGGACAGGGGCCACTGAAGCTTTCTTT. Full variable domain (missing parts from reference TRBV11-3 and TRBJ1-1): EAGVVQSPRYKIIEKKQPVAFWCNPISGHNTLYWYLQNLGQGPELLIRYENEEAVDDSQLPKDRFSAERLKGVDSTLKIQPAELGDSAVYLCASRPRTGATEAFFGQGTRLTVV.

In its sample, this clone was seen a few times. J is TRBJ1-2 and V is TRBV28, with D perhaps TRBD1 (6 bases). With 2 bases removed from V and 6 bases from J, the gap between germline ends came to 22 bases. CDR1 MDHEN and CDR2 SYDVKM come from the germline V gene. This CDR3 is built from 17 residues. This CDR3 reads CASSLNGDTYIRHGYTF. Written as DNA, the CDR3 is TGTGCCAGCAGTTTAAACGGGGACACTTACATCAGACATGGCTACACCTTC.

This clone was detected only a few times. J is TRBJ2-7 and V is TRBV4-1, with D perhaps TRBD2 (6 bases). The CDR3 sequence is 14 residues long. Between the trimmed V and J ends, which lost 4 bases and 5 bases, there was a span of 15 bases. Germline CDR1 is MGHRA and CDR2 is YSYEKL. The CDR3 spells CASSLQWGEDEQYF. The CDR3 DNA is TGCGCCAGCAGCCTTCAATGGGGGGAGGACGAGCAGTACTTC.

CDR3 region: CASSLYQGADIQYF. CDR3 nucleotide sequence: TGTGCCAGTAGTTTGTACCAGGGGGCAGACATTCAGTACTTC. The chain carries TRBV19 and TRBJ2-4; 8 bases are a match to TRBD1. CDR3 size: 14 residues. Germline V gene sequence: CDR1 LNHDA, CDR2 SQIVND (reference sequence). Germline trimming cut 5 bases from V and 8 bases from J; bases unmatched to any gene: 8. Based on the CDR3 plus reference TRBV19 and TRBJ2-4, the full variable domain is DGGITQSPKYLFRKEGQNVTLSCEQNLNHDAMYWYRQDPGQGLRLIYYSQIVNDFQKGDIAEGYSVSREKKESFPLTVTSAQKNPTAFYLCASSLYQGADIQYFGAGTRLSVL.

The CDR3 bases are TGTGCCAGCAGCTACGGGGGGACTGAAGCTTTCTTT. Protein sequence: CASSYGGTEAFF. V is TRBV6-1 and J is TRBJ1-1; D perhaps matches TRBD1 (5 bases). CDR1 and CDR2 from the germline V gene are MNHNS and SASEGT. The CDR3 is 12 amino acids. The V end was cut by 6 bases, the J end by 5 bases, with 10 bases between.

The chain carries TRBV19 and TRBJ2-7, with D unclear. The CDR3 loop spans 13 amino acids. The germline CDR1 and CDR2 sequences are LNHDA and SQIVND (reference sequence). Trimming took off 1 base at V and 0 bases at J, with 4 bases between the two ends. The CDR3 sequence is CASSIGASYEQYF. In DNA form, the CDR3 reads TGTGCCAGTAGTATAGGGGCCTCCTACGAGCAGTACTTC.

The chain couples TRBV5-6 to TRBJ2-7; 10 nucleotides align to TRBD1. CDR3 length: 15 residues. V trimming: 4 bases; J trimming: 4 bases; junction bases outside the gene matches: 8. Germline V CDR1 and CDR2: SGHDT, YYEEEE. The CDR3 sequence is CASSRGTGAPYEQYV. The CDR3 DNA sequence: TGTGCCAGCAGCCGAGGGACAGGGGCCCCATACGAGCAGTACGTC.

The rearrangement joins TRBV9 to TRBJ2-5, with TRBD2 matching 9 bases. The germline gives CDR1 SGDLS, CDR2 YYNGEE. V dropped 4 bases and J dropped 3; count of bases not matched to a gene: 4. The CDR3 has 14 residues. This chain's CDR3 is CASSPRTSEETQYF. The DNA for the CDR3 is TGTGCCAGCAGCCCGAGGACTAGCGAAGAGACCCAGTACTTC.